This T cell receptor (beta chain) was sequenced during a study of shared clonotypes between healthy human individuals. Whole-study context: Aged 18 to 49, the donors were a couple of women and three men.

The J segment lost 5 bases and the V segment lost 4 bases, leaving 8 bases of the junction unmatched. CDR1 and CDR2 from the germline V gene are SQVTM and ANQGSEA. The CDR3 is made up of 14 amino acids. About this clone itself: The antigen remains unidentified.

Sequencing was performed with immunoSEQ multiplex PCR; in TCRdb, only in-frame clones are kept and a portion is missing. Among 2,100,000 or so clones listed, roughly 95% were seen once. All donors were Caucasian adults living in Nashville, Tennessee. CD4+ cells yielded CD45RA+ naive and CD45RA-negative memory subsets. Study results and caveats: With a handful of donors compared, 4% to 5.5% of naive CD4 clonotypes were shared.

Specimen: naive CD4+ T cells sorted from blood. Subset noted: CD45RA+ positively selected. The rearrangement joins TRBV29-1 to TRBJ2-7, with TRBD1 matching over 10 bases. This sequence was found in a man between 18 and 35 years old in good health. This CDR3 reads CSVATVGTGDEQYF. In DNA form, the CDR3 reads TGCAGCGTTGCAACGGTGGGGACAGGGGACGAGCAGTACTTC.